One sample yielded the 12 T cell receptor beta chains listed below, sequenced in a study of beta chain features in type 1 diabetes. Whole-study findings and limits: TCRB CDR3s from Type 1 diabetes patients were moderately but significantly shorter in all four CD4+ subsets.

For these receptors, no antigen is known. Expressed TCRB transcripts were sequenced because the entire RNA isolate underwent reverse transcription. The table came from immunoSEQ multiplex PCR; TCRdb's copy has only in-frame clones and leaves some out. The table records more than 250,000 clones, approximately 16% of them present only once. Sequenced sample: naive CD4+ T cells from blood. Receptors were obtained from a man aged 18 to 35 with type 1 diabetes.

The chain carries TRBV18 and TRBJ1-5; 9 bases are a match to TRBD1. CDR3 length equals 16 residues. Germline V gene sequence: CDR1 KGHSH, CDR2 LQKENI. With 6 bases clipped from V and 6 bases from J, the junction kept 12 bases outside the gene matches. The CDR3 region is CASSSRTGQGFQPQHF. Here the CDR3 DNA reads TGTGCCAGCTCCTCGCGTACCGGACAGGGGTTTCAGCCCCAGCATTTT.

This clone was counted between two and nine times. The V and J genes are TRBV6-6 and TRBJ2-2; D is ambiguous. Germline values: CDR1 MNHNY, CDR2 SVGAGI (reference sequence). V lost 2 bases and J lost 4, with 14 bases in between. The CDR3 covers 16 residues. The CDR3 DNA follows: TGTGCCAGCAGTTACCCCCCCCGGGTCATCACCGGGGAGCTGTTTTTT. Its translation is CASSYPPRVITGELFF.

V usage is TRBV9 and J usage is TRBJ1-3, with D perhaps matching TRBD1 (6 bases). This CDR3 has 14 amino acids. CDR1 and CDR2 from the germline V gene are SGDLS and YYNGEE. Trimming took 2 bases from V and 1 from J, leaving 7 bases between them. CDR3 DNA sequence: TGTGCCAGCAGCGTGCAGGGGTCTGGAAACACCATATATTTT. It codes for CASSVQGSGNTIYF.

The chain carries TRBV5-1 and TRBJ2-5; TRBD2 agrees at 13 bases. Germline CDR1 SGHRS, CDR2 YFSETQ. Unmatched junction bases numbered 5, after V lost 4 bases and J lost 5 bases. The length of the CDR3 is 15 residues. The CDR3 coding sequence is TGCGCCAGCAGCACACTAGCGGGGGGGCTCGAGACCCAGTACTTC. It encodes CASSTLAGGLETQYF.

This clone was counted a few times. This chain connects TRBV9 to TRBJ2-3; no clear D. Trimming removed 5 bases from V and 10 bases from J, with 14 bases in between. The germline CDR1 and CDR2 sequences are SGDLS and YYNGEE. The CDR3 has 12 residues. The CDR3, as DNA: TGTGCCAGCAGTGGCCTAGTTCCCCCGCAGTATTTT. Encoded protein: CASSGLVPPQYF.

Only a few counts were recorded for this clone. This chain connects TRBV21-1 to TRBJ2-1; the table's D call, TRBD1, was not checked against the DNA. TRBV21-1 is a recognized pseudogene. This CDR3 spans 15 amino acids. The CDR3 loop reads CASSIEGRVYNEQFF. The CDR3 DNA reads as TGTGCCAGCAGCATAGAAGGCAGGGTCTACAATGAGCAGTTCTTC.

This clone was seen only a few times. The CDR3 loop reads CASSATGLGSPLHF. In nucleotides, the CDR3 is TGTGCCAGCAGCGCGACAGGGTTAGGGTCACCCCTCCACTTT. V is TRBV9 and J is TRBJ1-6, with 7 bases identical to TRBD1. CDR1 is SGDLS and CDR2 is YYNGEE in the germline V gene. The CDR3 has 14 residues. V dropped 3 bases and J dropped 10; count of bases not matched to a gene: 7.

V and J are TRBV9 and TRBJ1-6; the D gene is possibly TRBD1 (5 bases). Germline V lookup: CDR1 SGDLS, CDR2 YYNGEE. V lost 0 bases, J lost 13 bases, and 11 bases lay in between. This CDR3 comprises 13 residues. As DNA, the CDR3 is TGTGCCAGCAGCGTAGAAGGGGCTCCGCCCCTCCACTTT. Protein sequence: CASSVEGAPPLHF. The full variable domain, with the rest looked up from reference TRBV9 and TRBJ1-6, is DSGVTQTPKHLITATGQRVTLRCSPRSGDLSVYWYQQSLDQGLQFLIQYYNGEERAKGNILERFSAQQFPDLHSELNLSSLELGDSALYFCASSVEGAPPLHFGNGTRLTVT.

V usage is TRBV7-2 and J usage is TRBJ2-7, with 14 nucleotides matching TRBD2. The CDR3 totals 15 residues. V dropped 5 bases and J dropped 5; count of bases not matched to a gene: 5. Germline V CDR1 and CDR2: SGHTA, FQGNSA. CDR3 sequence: CASSDGLAGGHEQYF. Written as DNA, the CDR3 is TGTGCCAGCAGCGACGGACTAGCGGGAGGCCACGAGCAGTACTTC.

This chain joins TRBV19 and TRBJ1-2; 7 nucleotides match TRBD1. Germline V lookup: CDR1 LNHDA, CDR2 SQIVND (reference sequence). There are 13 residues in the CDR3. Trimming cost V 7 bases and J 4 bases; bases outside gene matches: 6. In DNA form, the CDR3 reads TGTGCCAGTACCCTGGGACAGACCTATGGCTACACCTTC. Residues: CASTLGQTYGYTF. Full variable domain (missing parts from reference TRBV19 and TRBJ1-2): DGGITQSPKYLFRKEGQNVTLSCEQNLNHDAMYWYRQDPGQGLRLIYYSQIVNDFQKGDIAEGYSVSREKKESFPLTVTSAQKNPTAFYLCASTLGQTYGYTFGSGTRLTVV.

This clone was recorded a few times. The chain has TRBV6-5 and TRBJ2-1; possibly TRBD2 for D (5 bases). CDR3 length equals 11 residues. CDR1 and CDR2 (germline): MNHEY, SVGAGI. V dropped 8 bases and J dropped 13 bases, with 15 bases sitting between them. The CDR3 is CASSIGGGQFF. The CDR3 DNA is TGTGCCAGCTCAATCGGAGGTGGACAGTTCTTC.

The CDR3 DNA reads as TGTGCCAGCAGCACCGGACAGGGAAACTTACCCTTTAGCACAGATACGCAGTATTTT. Residues: CASSTGQGNLPFSTDTQYF. V is TRBV9 and J is TRBJ2-3; 8 nucleotides align to TRBD1. CDR1 and CDR2 from the germline V gene are SGDLS and YYNGEE. J was trimmed by 0 bases and V by 4 bases; bases with no gene match: 16. This CDR3 contains 19 residues.